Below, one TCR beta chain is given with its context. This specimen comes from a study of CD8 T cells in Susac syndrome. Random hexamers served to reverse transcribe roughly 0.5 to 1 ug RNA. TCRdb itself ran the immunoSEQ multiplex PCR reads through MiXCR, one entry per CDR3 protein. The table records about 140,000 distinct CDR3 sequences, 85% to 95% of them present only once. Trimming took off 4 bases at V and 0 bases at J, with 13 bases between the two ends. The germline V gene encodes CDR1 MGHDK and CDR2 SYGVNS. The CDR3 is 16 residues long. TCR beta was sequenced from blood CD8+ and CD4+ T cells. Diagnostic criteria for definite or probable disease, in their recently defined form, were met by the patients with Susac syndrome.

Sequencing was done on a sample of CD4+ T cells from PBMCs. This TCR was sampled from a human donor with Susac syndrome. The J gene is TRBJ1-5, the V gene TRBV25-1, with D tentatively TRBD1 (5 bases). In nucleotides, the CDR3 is TGTGCCAGCAGTGCCCGGGGGGACGATAGCAATCAGCCCCAGCATTTT. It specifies CASSARGDDSNQPQHF.